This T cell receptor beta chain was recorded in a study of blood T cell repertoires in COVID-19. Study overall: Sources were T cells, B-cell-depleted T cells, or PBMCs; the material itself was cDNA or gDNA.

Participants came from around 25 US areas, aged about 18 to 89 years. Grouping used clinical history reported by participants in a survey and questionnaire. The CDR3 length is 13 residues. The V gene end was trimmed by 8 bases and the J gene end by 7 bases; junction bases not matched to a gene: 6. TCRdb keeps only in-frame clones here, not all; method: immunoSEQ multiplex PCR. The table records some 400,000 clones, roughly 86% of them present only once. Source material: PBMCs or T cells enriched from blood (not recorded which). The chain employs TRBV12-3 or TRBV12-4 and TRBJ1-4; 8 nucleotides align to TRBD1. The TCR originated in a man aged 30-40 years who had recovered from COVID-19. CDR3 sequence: CASSRTGSEKLFF. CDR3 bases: TGTGCCAGCTCTCGGACAGGGAGTGAAAAACTGTTTTTT.